Listed here are 22 T cell receptor beta chains from one sample, sequenced in a study of response to subunit inactivated influenza vaccine. TCRdb redid the calling of the RT-PCR reads with MiXCR, one entry per CDR3 protein. The sample holds around 650,000 distinct CDR3 sequences, 15% to 18% seen once. The source was PBMCs from blood, collected 12 days after vaccination. Receptors originate from a man aged 50 to 59 who received an inactivated influenza vaccine.

The rearrangement joins TRBV12-3 or TRBV12-4 to TRBJ2-3; D may be TRBD2 (5 bases). This CDR3 is built from 15 residues. V was clipped by 3 bases and J by 0 bases, with 10 bases between them. Here the CDR3 reads CASSFAGSSTDTQYF. CDR3 bases: TGTGCCAGCAGTTTCGCGGGTTCTAGCACAGATACGCAGTATTTT.

The rearrangement links TRBV12-3 or TRBV12-4 to TRBJ2-3; D is possibly TRBD2 (6 bases). There are 16 residues in the CDR3. Trimming took off 5 bases at V and 0 bases at J, with 15 bases between the two ends. The CDR3 DNA reads as TGTGCCAGCAGTCCCATTAGCGGAATTAGCACAGATACGCAGTATTTT. It codes for CASSPISGISTDTQYF.

V usage is TRBV7-3 and J usage is TRBJ2-3; the D call may be TRBD1 or TRBD2 (5 bases each). Per the germline V gene, CDR1 is SGHTA and CDR2 is FQGTGA. The ends were cut back, 2 bases at V and 2 bases at J, with 11 bases in the middle. CDR3 length equals 15 residues. The CDR3 here is CASSLLGDPTDTQYF. The CDR3 bases are TGTGCCAGCAGCTTACTGGGGGATCCCACAGATACGCAGTATTTT.

CDR3 DNA sequence: TGCGCCAGCAGAAGACAGGGCAAAGAGAAAGAGACCCAGTACTTC. It codes for CASRRQGKEKETQYF. This chain links TRBV10-2 with TRBJ2-5; TRBD1 matches at 7 bases. The CDR3 has 15 amino acids. Trimming removed 6 bases from V and 3 bases from J; junction bases left unmatched: 10. Germline V gives CDR1 WSHSY, CDR2 SAAADI.

This clonotype showed up many times. The V and J genes are TRBV9 and TRBJ2-1; TRBD2 agrees at 10 bases. The CDR3 spans 14 residues. V lost 4 bases, J lost 6 bases, and 4 bases stayed unmatched. Per germline, CDR1 SGDLS and CDR2 YYNGEE. Here the CDR3 reads CASSTSGGANEQFF. The CDR3 DNA sequence: TGTGCCAGCAGCACGAGCGGGGGGGCCAATGAGCAGTTCTTC.

The chain employs TRBV4-3 and TRBJ1-3; tentatively, D is TRBD1 (5 bases). Germline CDR1 and CDR2: LGHNA and YSLEER. Trimming left V 2 bases short and J 0 bases short, with 8 bases between. The CDR3 runs to 15 residues. This chain's CDR3 is CASSQSGTSGNTIYF. CDR3 coding DNA: TGCGCCAGCAGCCAATCCGGGACCTCTGGAAACACCATATATTTT.

This clonotype was counted a few times. This chain connects TRBV6-2 or TRBV6-3 to TRBJ2-1; D may be TRBD1 (5 bases). The CDR3 has 14 residues. CDR1 and CDR2 (germline): MNHEY, SVGEGT. Trimming shortened V by 6 bases and J by 12 bases, and 21 bases separated the two germline ends. CDR3 sequence (DNA): TGTGCCAGCAGCCAGAAATTACTACGAACAGGGCAGTTCTTC. Encoded protein: CASSQKLLRTGQFF.

The J gene is TRBJ2-7, the V gene TRBV13, with 9 bases aligning to TRBD2. From germline, CDR1 is PRHDT and CDR2 FYEKMQ (reference sequence). V shed 3 bases, J shed 6 bases, and the junction held 6 bases outside the gene matches. This CDR3 region has 14 residues. The CDR3: CASSFRGGALEQYF. CDR3 DNA: TGTGCCAGCAGCTTTCGCGGGGGGGCACTCGAGCAGTACTTC.

The chain links TRBV20-1 to TRBJ2-7; 8 bases align to TRBD2. The CDR3 runs 14 residues. Germline CDR1 DFQATT, CDR2 SNEGSKA (reference sequence). V lost 4 bases and J lost 5; bases outside the gene matches: 10. For the CDR3, the DNA is TGCAGTGCTATCCCGGGGAGCGGGGGTCACGAGCAGTACTTC. This gives the protein CSAIPGSGGHEQYF.

The chain has TRBV5-1 and TRBJ2-3; 7 positions match TRBD2. The J segment lost 3 bases and the V segment lost 4 bases, leaving 5 bases of the junction unmatched. CDR1 and CDR2 from the germline V gene are SGHRS and YFSETQ. The CDR3 sequence is 14 residues long. The CDR3 region is CASSNGLETDTQYF. Here the CDR3 DNA reads TGCGCCAGCAGCAACGGACTAGAAACAGATACGCAGTATTTT.

The gene calls are TRBV7-9 and TRBJ2-1; D gene ambiguous. This CDR3 has 15 amino acids. CDR1 and CDR2 from the germline V gene are SEHNR and FQNEAQ (reference sequence). Trimming cost V 5 bases and J 7 bases, with 18 bases left between them. DNA for the CDR3: TGTGCCAGCAGCATAGACCTCCTTCTTGGGAATGAGCAGTTCTTC. Residues: CASSIDLLLGNEQFF.

The rearrangement uses TRBV7-9 and TRBJ2-3, with TRBD2 as a possible D gene (6 bases). Per the germline V gene, CDR1 is SEHNR and CDR2 is FQNEAQ (reference sequence). CDR3 length: 14 amino acids. V was shortened by 3 bases and J by 2 bases, with 9 bases between the two germline ends. The CDR3 loop is CASSFGGTTDTQYF. The CDR3 bases are TGTGCCAGCAGCTTCGGCGGGACCACAGATACGCAGTATTTT.

The sample holds many counts of this clonotype. V and J are TRBV5-1 and TRBJ2-3; 8 bases map to TRBD1. There are 17 residues in the CDR3. Germline loops: CDR1 SGHRS, CDR2 YFSETQ. Trimming took 0 bases from V and 3 from J; bases not matched to a gene: 9. The CDR3, as DNA: TGCGCCAGCAGCTTGGGTCAGGGGGCATCAAGAACAGATACGCAGTATTTT. Its protein product is CASSLGQGASRTDTQYF.

This clonotype was picked up a small number of times. The chain joins TRBV4-3 to TRBJ2-1; D not resolved. The CDR3 runs 16 residues. Trimming left V 0 bases short and J 2 bases short, with 11 bases between. Germline values: CDR1 LGHNA, CDR2 YSLEER. CDR3 protein: CASSQERDPPYNEQFF. In DNA, the CDR3 is TGCGCCAGCAGCCAAGAACGAGACCCCCCCTACAATGAGCAGTTCTTC.

This chain joins TRBV10-2 and TRBJ2-1; 8 bases fit TRBD1. Germline V gene sequence: CDR1 WSHSY, CDR2 SAAADI. The CDR3 is 13 amino acids. J gave up 4 bases and V 10 bases, and 6 bases lay outside the gene matches. The DNA of the CDR3 is TGCGCCACCAGGACAGGGCCATACAATGAGCAGTTCTTC. This encodes CATRTGPYNEQFF.

This clonotype was seen only a few times. This rearrangement joins TRBV20-1 to TRBJ2-1; possible D gene TRBD2, 5 bases. This CDR3 contains 15 residues. Germline CDR1 DFQATT, CDR2 SNEGSKA (reference sequence). V was pared by 1 base and J by 2 bases, with 12 bases between. DNA of the CDR3: TGCAGTGCTAGAGCGTGGGGAGCCACCTACAATGAGCAGTTCTTC. Translation: CSARAWGATYNEQFF.

This clonotype was seen more than once but under ten times. This chain joins TRBV6-1 and TRBJ2-1; 10 nucleotides match TRBD2. Germline V gene lookup returns CDR1 MNHNS and CDR2 SASEGT. V trimming: 6 bases; J trimming: 9 bases; junction bases outside the gene matches: 8. The CDR3 is 14 amino acids. DNA for the CDR3: TGTGCCAGCAGGCTGAGCGGGGGGGCGGGTGAGCAGTTCTTC. It codes for CASRLSGGAGEQFF.

This clonotype has a handful of counts. The chain joins TRBV10-3 to TRBJ2-5, with D unresolved. The CDR3 runs 11 residues. V was shortened by 4 bases and J by 5 bases, with 5 bases between the two germline ends. Germline assignment: CDR1 ENHRY and CDR2 SYGVKD. CDR3 sequence (DNA): TGTGCCATCAGTGTGAAGGAGACCCAGTACTTC. Amino acids: CAISVKETQYF.

This sequence joins TRBV20-1 and TRBJ2-4; 12 positions agree with TRBD2. J was trimmed by 8 bases and V by 2 bases; bases with no gene match: 4. CDR3 length: 14 residues. Germline loops: CDR1 DFQATT, CDR2 SNEGSKA (reference sequence). CDR3 sequence reads: CSARPGLAGDIQYF. The CDR3 DNA reads as TGCAGTGCTAGACCGGGACTAGCGGGTGACATTCAGTACTTC.

The V gene is TRBV6-1, the J gene TRBJ2-7; D is perhaps TRBD2 (5 bases). Germline CDR1 and CDR2: MNHNS and SASEGT. The length of the CDR3 is 15 residues. The V and J ends lost 6 bases and 5 bases respectively, with 20 bases between them. CDR3 region: CASRPFRGQVNEQYF. In DNA form, the CDR3 reads TGTGCCAGCAGACCCTTTAGAGGGCAGGTCAACGAGCAGTACTTC.

This clonotype was recorded a few times. The V call is TRBV18, the J call TRBJ2-3; D may be TRBD2 (5 bases). Germline values: CDR1 KGHSH, CDR2 LQKENI. The CDR3 loop spans 15 amino acids. The V gene lost 3 bases and the J gene lost 0 bases, with 10 bases spanning the gap. The DNA for the CDR3 is TGTGCCAGCTCACCTAACACGGGGAGCACAGATACGCAGTATTTT. Amino acid sequence: CASSPNTGSTDTQYF.

This rearrangement joins TRBV9 to TRBJ2-2, with 9 positions matching TRBD2. Trimming removed 2 bases from V and 4 bases from J; junction bases left unmatched: 9. The CDR3 is 17 residues long. Germline CDR1 is SGDLS and CDR2 is YYNGEE. The CDR3 sequence: CASSVGRTSESTGELFF. CDR3 DNA sequence: TGTGCCAGCAGCGTTGGCAGGACTAGCGAGAGCACCGGGGAGCTGTTTTTT.